Below, 11 T cell receptor beta chains from the same sample are listed, as sequenced in a study of OX40 agonist ivuxolimab in advanced cancers. Only in-frame clones appear in the TCRdb table, and some are missing; sequencing was by immunoSEQ multiplex PCR. Seen here are about 46,000 clones, about 79% observed once, and the top ten hold about 1.8%. The starting material was CD4+ or CD8+ T cells sorted from blood, obtained in a trial of the OX40 agonist ivuxolimab. These receptors were obtained from an adult with an advanced solid tumor such as melanoma, head and neck, liver or kidney cancer.

The chain uses TRBV5-4 and TRBJ2-5; 9 bases line up with TRBD2. CDR3 length: 14 amino acids. The ends lost 4 bases at V and 5 bases at J; junction bases unmatched: 6. Germline V gene data show CDR1 as SGHNT and CDR2 as YYREEE (reference sequence). The CDR3, as DNA: TGTGCCAGCAGCCAGATAGCGGGGGTGGAGACCCAGTACTTC. This translates into CASSQIAGVETQYF. The entire variable domain, with the rest obtained from reference TRBV5-4 and TRBJ2-5, is as follows: ETGVTQSPTHLIKTRGQQVTLRCSSQSGHNTVSWYQQALGQGPQFIFQYYREEENGRGNFPPRFSGLQFPNYSSELNVNALELDDSALYLCASSQIAGVETQYFGPGTRLLVL.

The chain has TRBV10-3 and TRBJ1-5; D is perhaps TRBD1 (5 bases). The CDR3 is made up of 13 amino acids. The ends were cut back, 6 bases at V and 7 bases at J, with 13 bases in the middle. Germline CDR1 and CDR2: ENHRY and SYGVKD. The CDR3 DNA reads as TGTGCCATCAGGGCTCAGGGAAACCAGCCCCAGCATTTT. The encoded protein is CAIRAQGNQPQHF.

The V gene is TRBV21-1, the J gene TRBJ2-4. TRBV21-1 is a pseudogene. This CDR3 has 10 amino acids. The CDR3 DNA is TGTGCCATGACCTCTTGCATTCAGTACTTC. This gives the protein CAMTSCIQYF.

The CDR3 protein is CASSLTGNEQYF. In DNA, the CDR3 is TGTGCCAGCAGCTTAACGGGTAACGAGCAGTACTTC. This chain links TRBV7-2 with TRBJ2-7; D is undetermined. CDR1 and CDR2 from the germline V gene are SGHTA and FQGNSA. V gave up 2 bases and J gave up 5 bases, with 7 bases separating them. This CDR3 is built from 12 residues.

The V gene is TRBV7-2, the J gene TRBJ1-3; D perhaps matches TRBD1 (5 bases). Trimming pared 4 bases from V and 7 bases from J, leaving 14 bases between. The CDR3 extends over 14 amino acids. Germline values: CDR1 SGHTA, CDR2 FQGNSA. CDR3 amino acids: CASSSDTGENTIYF. As DNA, the CDR3 is TGTGCCAGCAGCTCGGACACTGGGGAGAACACCATATATTTT.

The chain joins TRBV4-2 to TRBJ2-3; 12 nucleotides match TRBD2. This CDR3 is built from 17 residues. J gave up 2 bases and V 4 bases, and 7 bases lay outside the gene matches. CDR1 and CDR2 (germline): LGHNA, YNFKEQ. Written as DNA, the CDR3 is TGTGCCAGCAGCCCTTCTAGCGGGGGGGCTCCCACAGATACGCAGTATTTT. Residues: CASSPSSGGAPTDTQYF.

To note about this clone: This specimen includes other DNA sequences encoding the same CDR3. The V call is TRBV6-6, the J call TRBJ1-2; TRBD1 aligns across 7 bases. This CDR3 contains 14 residues. J lost 3 bases, V lost 4 bases, and 5 bases had no gene match. Germline CDR1 is MNHNY and CDR2 is SVGAGI (reference sequence). DNA for the CDR3: TGTGCCAGCAGTTTGGACAGGCGCTACTATGGCTACACCTTC. This codes for CASSLDRRYYGYTF.

V is TRBV6-5 and J is TRBJ2-5; tentative D call: TRBD1 (5 bases). V was cut by 6 bases and J by 7 bases, with 12 bases left in between. From germline, CDR1 is MNHEY and CDR2 SVGAGI. There are 12 residues in the CDR3. The CDR3 sequence is CASSRPQGTQYF. The DNA of the CDR3 is TGTGCCAGCAGCCGTCCTCAGGGGACCCAGTACTTC.

This chain uses TRBV6-5 with TRBJ1-1; no definite D call. The CDR3 is made up of 12 amino acids. V lost 5 bases, J lost 11 bases, and 15 bases lay in between. The germline gives CDR1 MNHEY, CDR2 SVGAGI. Written as DNA, the CDR3 is TGTGCCAGCAGTGAATCGGGAACCTTGGCTTTCTTT. Translated: CASSESGTLAFF.

The rearrangement joins TRBV6-1 to TRBJ1-2; 9 bases fit TRBD1. V gave up 6 bases and J gave up 4 bases; unmatched junction bases: 3. The CDR3 runs to 13 residues. Germline CDR1 MNHNS, CDR2 SASEGT. As DNA, the CDR3 is TGTGCCAGCAGGAGACAGGGGGGCTATGGCTACACCTTC. Amino acid sequence: CASRRQGGYGYTF.

V is TRBV5-4 and J is TRBJ1-1; D gene uncertain. This CDR3 comprises 16 residues. The germline CDR1 and CDR2 sequences are SGHNT and YYREEE (reference sequence). V was pared by 1 base and J by 8 bases, with 21 bases between. The CDR3 DNA follows: TGTGCCAGCAGCTTGCGGGGAAACTATCAAGGAGAAGAAGCTTTCTTT. It encodes CASSLRGNYQGEEAFF.